These T cell receptor beta chains were read from a single sample in a study of CD4 T cells in relation to SARS-CoV-2 and coronaviruses. Their target antigens are unknown. Data came from immunoSEQ multiplex PCR; TCRdb stores just in-frame clones and leaves some out. The sample consists of about 26,000 clones, about four fifths of them appearing once. The sequencing input was CD4+ T cells from PBMCs, cultured in vitro. The receptors come from a human donor in good health. Each CDR3 is given with its conserved first and last residue. The D gene is left open where the match is weak. Only part of the rows carry a size: once, few, many, or a class if the clone is expanded.

v_call	j_call	clone_size	d_call	cdr3_aa	cdr3_nt
TRBV28	TRBJ1-4	-	-	CASSQGTNEKLFF	TGTGCCAGCTCGCAGGGAACTAATGAAAAACTGTTTTTT
TRBV6-2/TRBV6-3	TRBJ2-7	-	-	CASSYSGIYEQYF	TGTGCCAGCAGTTACTCGGGGATCTACGAGCAGTACTTC
TRBV10-1	TRBJ2-3	-	TRBD2	CASSLEGSGSVDTQYF	TGCGCCAGCAGCCTAGAAGGTAGCGGGAGCGTTGATACGCAGTATTTT
TRBV6-5	TRBJ2-2	-	-	CASTPRGGGPGELFF	TGTGCCAGCACCCCGAGGGGGGGCGGACCCGGGGAGCTGTTTTTT
TRBV7-2	TRBJ1-6	-	-	CASSLARGGNSPLHF	TGTGCCAGCAGCTTAGCGCGGGGGGGTAATTCACCCCTCCACTTT
TRBV7-2	TRBJ1-3	-	-	CASSQVGGFRNTIYF	TGTGCCAGCAGCCAGGTGGGGGGGTTCCGAAACACCATATATTTT
TRBV5-1	TRBJ2-3	-	TRBD1	CASSLTRTGVETQYF	TGCGCCAGCAGCTTGACTCGGACAGGGGTGGAGACGCAGTATTTT
TRBV5-1	TRBJ2-7	-	TRBD1	CASSPGQGPYEQYF	TGCGCCAGCAGCCCGGGACAGGGTCCCTACGAGCAGTACTTC
TRBV3-1/TRBV3-2	TRBJ2-5	-	TRBD1	CASSQDVETGGELRQETQYF	TGTGCCAGCAGCCAAGATGTAGAAACAGGGGGCGAGTTACGCCAAGAGACCCAGTACTTC
TRBV5-6	TRBJ2-5	-	TRBD2	CASSFRSGRLRVQETQYF	TGTGCCAGCAGCTTTAGGAGCGGGAGGCTGAGAGTCCAAGAGACCCAGTACTTC
TRBV7-2	TRBJ1-1	-	-	CASSRAAGDQGTEAFF	TGTGCCAGCAGCCGCGCCGCGGGGGACCAGGGCACTGAAGCTTTCTTT
TRBV12-3/TRBV12-4	TRBJ2-5	-	-	CASSSGLRTQYF	TGTGCCAGCAGTTCTGGTCTCCGGACCCAGTACTTC
TRBV5-1	TRBJ1-1	-	-	CASSAPTEGNTEAFF	TGCGCCAGCAGCGCTCCGACAGAAGGGAACACTGAAGCTTTCTTT
TRBV19	TRBJ1-1	-	-	CASSARSVNTEAFF	TGTGCCAGTAGTGCCCGCTCGGTGAACACTGAAGCTTTCTTT
TRBV7-2	TRBJ2-7	-	TRBD2	CASAPSGMSSYEQYF	TGTGCCAGCGCGCCAAGCGGGATGAGCTCCTACGAGCAGTACTTC
TRBV12-3/TRBV12-4	TRBJ1-1	-	TRBD1	CASRLRGHTEAFF	TGTGCCAGCCGACTCAGGGGGCATACTGAAGCTTTCTTT
TRBV4-2	TRBJ1-2	few	TRBD1	CASSQDTGGANYGYTF	TGTGCCAGCAGCCAAGATACAGGGGGAGCTAACTATGGCTACACCTTC
TRBV5-1	TRBJ1-1	few	-	CASSQGPEAFF	TGCGCCAGCAGCCAGGGGCCTGAAGCTTTCTTT
TRBV19	TRBJ2-1	-	-	CASSGALGAAYNEQFF	TGTGCCAGTAGTGGTGCCCTAGGGGCAGCCTACAATGAGCAGTTCTTC
TRBV3-1/TRBV3-2	TRBJ2-5	-	-	CASSLTDSTAQYF	TGTGCCAGCAGCCTGACGGACTCCACCGCCCAGTACTTC
TRBV5-1	TRBJ2-1	few	TRBD2	CASSSSSGGYNEQFF	TGCGCCAGCAGCTCGTCTAGCGGGGGCTACAATGAGCAGTTCTTC
TRBV5-1	TRBJ2-7	-	-	CASSLTASLGAPDEQYF	TGCGCCAGCAGCTTGACTGCTTCCCTGGGGGCCCCCGACGAGCAGTACTTC
TRBV6-6	TRBJ2-7	-	-	CASSYLGPDDEQYF	TGTGCCAGCAGTTATTTGGGTCCCGACGACGAGCAGTACTTC
TRBV7-2	TRBJ1-1	few	-	CASSLTPGVEAFF	TGTGCCAGCAGCCTAACGCCGGGAGTTGAAGCTTTCTTT
TRBV6-6	TRBJ1-2	few	-	CAVFTSNYGYTF	TGTGCCGTTTTTACTAGTAACTATGGCTACACCTTC
TRBV7-9	TRBJ1-5	-	-	CASSLAGGVNQPQHF	TGTGCCAGCAGCTTAGCGGGGGGCGTCAATCAGCCCCAGCATTTT
TRBV7-9	TRBJ1-2	-	-	CASSRPEGDNGYTF	TGTGCCAGCAGCCGTCCGGAGGGGGACAATGGCTACACCTTC
TRBV6-2/TRBV6-3	TRBJ2-1	-	-	CASSYVRNNEQFF	TGTGCCAGCAGTTACGTTAGGAACAATGAGCAGTTCTTC
TRBV4-1	TRBJ2-1	-	TRBD2	CASSQPRRGLAGAEQFF	TGCGCCAGCAGCCAGCCGAGGAGGGGACTAGCGGGAGCTGAGCAGTTCTTC
TRBV4-3	TRBJ1-5	-	TRBD1	CASSQDIRGQNQPQHF	TGCGCCAGCAGCCAAGATATCAGGGGGCAAAATCAGCCCCAGCATTTT
TRBV24-1	TRBJ2-1	once	-	CATSDPGGPRSNEQFF	TGTGCCACCAGTGATCCCGGGGGCCCGAGAAGCAATGAGCAGTTCTTC